The present TCR beta chain was sequenced within a study of shared clonotypes between healthy human individuals. HIV-negative, healthy adults without recent acute infections or vaccinations were the donors. Genomic DNA, for the unsorted samples, came from about 90 million PBMCs. Losses at the gene ends were 4 bases for V and 7 bases for J; bases not matched to a gene: 9. The length of the CDR3 is 15 residues. Germline V CDR1 and CDR2: SEHNR, FQNEAQ (reference sequence). Amplification in unsorted PBMC replicate PCRs started from approximately 300 ng DNA, which equals approximately 28,000 T cell genomes. The unsorted PBMC sample used ten immunoSEQ deep assay plates. TCRdb's copy holds only in-frame clones and misses some; the assay was immunoSEQ multiplex PCR. The sample contains fewer than 700,000 clones, around three quarters of which appear only once.

Sequenced material: PBMCs. The chain links TRBV7-9 to TRBJ2-1; 8 bases are shared with TRBD2. The TCR originated in a woman aged 40 to 50 in good health. Some clones in this sample may be carry-over from other donors' samples. This chain's CDR3 is CASSSNGAGANEQFF. The CDR3 nucleotides are TGTGCCAGCAGCTCCAACGGAGCGGGAGCTAATGAGCAGTTCTTC.